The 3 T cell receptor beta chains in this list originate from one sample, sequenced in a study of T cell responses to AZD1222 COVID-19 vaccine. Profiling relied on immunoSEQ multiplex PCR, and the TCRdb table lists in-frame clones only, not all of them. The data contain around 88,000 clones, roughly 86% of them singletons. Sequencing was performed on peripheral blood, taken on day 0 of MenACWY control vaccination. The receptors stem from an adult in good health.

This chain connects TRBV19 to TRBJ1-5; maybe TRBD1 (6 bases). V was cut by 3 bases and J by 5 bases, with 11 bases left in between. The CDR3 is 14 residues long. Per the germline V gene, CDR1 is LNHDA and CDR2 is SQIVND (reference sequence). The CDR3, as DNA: TGTGCCAGTAGTATTCGCAGGGGCGATCAGCCCCAGCATTTT. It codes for CASSIRRGDQPQHF.

The CDR3 DNA reads as TGTGCCAGCAGTTTAAGTACGGGGTTTGATGGCTACACCTTC. Its protein product is CASSLSTGFDGYTF. The rearrangement uses TRBV27 and TRBJ1-2; D unclear. V gave up 2 bases and J gave up 6 bases, with 13 bases separating them. The CDR3 totals 14 residues. Germline V lookup: CDR1 MNHEY, CDR2 SMNVEV (reference sequence).

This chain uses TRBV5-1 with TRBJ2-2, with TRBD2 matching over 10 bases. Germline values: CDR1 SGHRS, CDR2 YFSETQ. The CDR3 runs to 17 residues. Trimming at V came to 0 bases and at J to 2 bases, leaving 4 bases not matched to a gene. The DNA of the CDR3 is TGCGCCAGCAGCTTGGCTCTAGCGGGGGCTAACACCGGGGAGCTGTTTTTT. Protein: CASSLALAGANTGELFF.